These 17 T cell receptor beta chains originate from one sample sequenced in a study of blood T cells in healthy people across ages. A second PCR, run for roughly 7 to 12 cycles, used a sample-barcoded 5' primer plus a J-beta primer mix. TCRdb re-called the 5' RACE reads with MiXCR, one entry per CDR3 protein. In the table there are some 880,000 distinct CDR3 sequences, under 40% of which are singletons. The specimen sequenced was blood. Source of these receptors: a man aged 18 to 30 in good health.

The chain carries TRBV20-1 and TRBJ1-4; D ambiguous. V gave up 2 bases and J gave up 0 bases, with 13 bases separating them. The CDR3 extends over 16 amino acids. CDR1 and CDR2 from the germline V gene are DFQATT and SNEGSKA (reference sequence). Here the CDR3 DNA reads TGCAGTGCTAGACTCCCGGGATTTGCAACTAATGAAAAACTGTTTTTT. This encodes CSARLPGFATNEKLFF.

The rearrangement joins TRBV18 to TRBJ1-2; maybe TRBD1 (6 bases). The CDR3 covers 15 residues. Trimming took off 3 bases at V and 3 bases at J, with 14 bases between the two ends. CDR1 is KGHSH, CDR2 LQKENI, per germline. CDR3 coding DNA: TGTGCCAGCTCACCCTCGAGGGACAAGGACTATGGCTACACCTTC. This gives the protein CASSPSRDKDYGYTF.

This clonotype came up a few times. The chain employs TRBV5-1 and TRBJ2-5; D unresolved. Per the germline V gene, CDR1 is SGHRS and CDR2 is YFSETQ. Trimming shortened V by 3 bases and J by 5 bases, and 17 bases separated the two germline ends. The CDR3 is made up of 15 amino acids. The CDR3 DNA reads as TGCGCCAGCAGCTCCAACGCTATGCCTGGCGAGACCCAGTACTTC. This sequence encodes CASSSNAMPGETQYF.

The V gene is TRBV4-2, the J gene TRBJ2-3; 9 nucleotides match TRBD2. V dropped 1 base and J dropped 3; count of bases not matched to a gene: 11. CDR1 and CDR2 from the germline V gene are LGHNA and YNFKEQ. This CDR3 is built from 18 residues. CDR3 DNA: TGTGCCAGCAGCCAAGGTGTTGATAGCGGGGGTAAAACAGATACGCAGTATTTT. Protein: CASSQGVDSGGKTDTQYF.

Many counts were recorded for this clonotype. The CDR3 DNA is TGTGCCAGCAGCCGAAAAGGACAGGGGGACAATGAGCAGTTCTTC. Translated: CASSRKGQGDNEQFF. This sequence joins TRBV12-3 or TRBV12-4 and TRBJ2-1; TRBD1 aligns across 10 bases. The CDR3 runs to 15 residues. With V trimmed by 6 bases and J by 5 bases, 7 bases remained unmatched.

The chain couples TRBV6-2 or TRBV6-3 to TRBJ1-2, with 11 nucleotides matching TRBD1. This CDR3 comprises 16 residues. The V gene's germline CDR1 is MNHEY and CDR2 SVGEGT. J gave up 2 bases and V 8 bases, and 10 bases lay outside the gene matches. The CDR3 region is CASARTGGNLNYGYTF. For the CDR3, the DNA is TGTGCCAGCGCTCGGACAGGGGGCAATTTAAACTATGGCTACACCTTC.

The V gene is TRBV7-8, the J gene TRBJ2-2, with D perhaps TRBD1 (5 bases). The CDR3 is 15 residues long. The germline V and J ends were trimmed by 3 bases and 7 bases, with 15 bases remaining between them. Per germline, CDR1 SGHVS and CDR2 FQNEAQ. In DNA, the CDR3 is TGTGCCAGCAGCTTTGGTCAGGGATTGATCGGGGAGCTGTTTTTT. It encodes CASSFGQGLIGELFF.

The V gene is TRBV6-5, the J gene TRBJ1-2, with D perhaps TRBD1 (5 bases). Germline V CDR1 and CDR2: MNHEY, SVGAGI. The CDR3 extends over 15 amino acids. V gave up 6 bases and J gave up 0 bases, with 14 bases separating them. CDR3 sequence reads: CASRAELTANYGYTF. The CDR3, as DNA: TGTGCCAGCAGGGCCGAACTGACAGCTAACTATGGCTACACCTTC.

This clonotype was detected once. The rearrangement uses TRBV6-1 and TRBJ2-7, with a weak D call TRBD2 (5 bases). There are 15 residues in the CDR3. Germline assignment: CDR1 MNHNS and CDR2 SASEGT. The V and J ends lost 1 base and 0 bases respectively, with 10 bases between them. DNA of the CDR3: TGTGCCAGCAGTGAAGATCTGGGGAGCTCCTACGAGCAGTACTTC. Its translation is CASSEDLGSSYEQYF.

This clonotype has a handful of counts. The gene calls are TRBV28 and TRBJ2-3; perhaps TRBD1 as D (5 bases). Trimming removed 3 bases at V and 8 bases at J, with 15 bases between. Germline CDR1 MDHEN, CDR2 SYDVKM. The CDR3 has 14 amino acids. The CDR3 sequence is CASSFSGPRGTQYF. CDR3 bases: TGTGCCAGCAGTTTTTCAGGACCTAGGGGTACGCAGTATTTT.

As for this clonotype: This may stem from a read error, because a much larger clone lies one nucleotide away. V and J are TRBV12-3 or TRBV12-4 and TRBJ1-5; D not certain. The ends were cut back, 6 bases at V and 1 base at J, with 10 bases in the middle. The CDR3 has 14 residues. CDR3 DNA sequence: TGTGCCAGCAGCTACGGGGTGAGCAATCAGCCCCAGCATTTT. This gives the protein CASSYGVSNQPQHF.

V gene TRBV12-3 or TRBV12-4 combines with J gene TRBJ2-2; 7 bases fit TRBD2. The CDR3 sequence is 13 residues long. V lost 1 base to trimming and J lost 8 bases; unmatched junction nucleotides: 1. CDR3 DNA sequence: TGTGCCAGCAGTTTAGGGGGGGGTGGGGAGCTGTTTTTT. Encoded protein: CASSLGGGGELFF.

V usage is TRBV6-1 and J usage is TRBJ2-3; possible D gene TRBD1, 5 bases. The CDR3 has 13 amino acids. V was shortened by 6 bases and J by 2 bases, with 9 bases between the two germline ends. Per the germline V gene, CDR1 is MNHNS and CDR2 is SASEGT. The CDR3 DNA reads TGTGCCAGCAGGGACACGGCCACAGATACGCAGTATTTT. Residues: CASRDTATDTQYF.

V and J are TRBV29-1 and TRBJ2-7, with 8 bases aligning to TRBD1. The V and J ends lost 8 bases and 0 bases, in that order; junction bases with no gene match: 6. The length of the CDR3 is 13 residues. CDR1 is SQVTM and CDR2 is ANQGSEA in the germline V gene. CDR3 in amino acids: CSTRTGPSYEQYF. The CDR3 DNA sequence: TGCAGCACTCGGACAGGGCCCTCCTACGAGCAGTACTTC.

This chain joins TRBV6-5 and TRBJ1-6; D gene unclear. The CDR3 runs 16 residues. V lost 0 bases and J 3 bases, leaving 9 bases between the germline ends. Germline loops: CDR1 MNHEY, CDR2 SVGAGI. CDR3 protein: CASSYSFKDYNSPLHF. CDR3 DNA: TGTGCCAGCAGTTACTCGTTTAAGGACTATAATTCACCCCTCCACTTT.

CDR3 DNA sequence: TGCGCCAGCAGCCAATGGGAAGCAGATGCGACCCTGTTCTTC. Residues: CASSQWEADATLFF. This rearrangement joins TRBV4-3 to TRBJ2-1; unclear D gene. There are 14 residues in the CDR3. Trimming removed 2 bases at V and 15 bases at J, with 20 bases between. Looked up from germline, CDR1 is LGHNA and CDR2 is YSLEER.

V gene TRBV9 combines with J gene TRBJ2-5, with 12 bases aligning to TRBD1. Judging by the DNA end, TRBJ2-7 fits better; the J call may be wrong. CDR1 is SGDLS, CDR2 YYNGEE, per germline. CDR3 size: 15 residues. The CDR3 spells CASSTSGTGGCEQYF. The CDR3 DNA follows: TGTGCCAGCAGCACGTCCGGGACAGGGGGCTGCGAGCAGTACTTC.